Shown below are 15 T cell receptor beta chains from a single sample sequenced in a study of Graves' ophthalmopathy and Graves' hyperthyroidism. Researchers took RNA transcripts and amplified TCR beta CDR3 regions from them. The first-round RT-PCR employed HTBI primers together with the Qiagen OneStep RT-PCR kit. A multiplex PCR was then performed as the second round. MiXCR was run by TCRdb on the multiplex PCR reads, yielding one entry per CDR3 protein. The profile covers 150,000 to 200,000 distinct CDR3 sequences, with 39% appearing a single time and 7.5% to 10% taken by the ten largest. Material for sequencing was peripheral blood. The source of these receptors is a man aged 30 to 39 with Graves' ophthalmopathy.

This clonotype occurred a few times. The rearrangement links TRBV6-5 to TRBJ2-7; tentative D call: TRBD2 (6 bases). The V and J ends lost 2 bases and 7 bases respectively, with 18 bases between them. CDR1 and CDR2 from the germline V gene are MNHEY and SVGAGI. The CDR3 covers 15 residues. The CDR3 spells CASSYMLGSSGEQYF. The CDR3 DNA reads TGTGCCAGCAGTTACATGCTCGGGTCCAGCGGGGAGCAGTACTTC.

The chain links TRBV28 to TRBJ1-1; the D is unclear. Germline V gene lookup returns CDR1 MDHEN and CDR2 SYDVKM. V lost 3 bases and J 11 bases, leaving 16 bases between the germline ends. The CDR3 is made up of 13 amino acids. CDR3 in amino acids: CASSFARGVGAFF. CDR3 nucleotides: TGTGCCAGCAGTTTCGCCCGGGGTGTGGGTGCTTTCTTT.

This clonotype was seen only once. The chain carries TRBV12-3 or TRBV12-4 and TRBJ2-7; D remains ambiguous. Trimming left V 6 bases short and J 1 base short, with 13 bases between. The CDR3 is 14 amino acids. The CDR3: CASRDDLRSYEQYF. The CDR3 bases are TGTGCCAGCAGGGACGATCTCAGATCCTACGAGCAGTACTTC.

This clonotype has ten or more counts. The chain uses TRBV27 and TRBJ1-1, with D perhaps TRBD1 (5 bases). The CDR3 is 14 residues long. The V end was cut by 5 bases, the J end by 3 bases, with 13 bases between. CDR1 and CDR2 (germline): MNHEY, SMNVEV (reference sequence). CDR3 protein: CASSGRGRHTEAFF. CDR3 sequence (DNA): TGTGCCAGCAGTGGTAGGGGACGTCACACTGAAGCTTTCTTT.

The gene calls are TRBV7-2 and TRBJ2-7; 8 bases agree with TRBD1. CDR3 length: 14 residues. The V gene end was trimmed by 6 bases and the J gene end by 2 bases; junction bases not matched to a gene: 6. The germline gives CDR1 SGHTA, CDR2 FQGNSA. CDR3 sequence (DNA): TGTGCCAGCAGACAGGACAGGGCAACCTACGAGCAGTACTTC. Translation gives CASRQDRATYEQYF.

This clonotype was observed at least ten times. J is TRBJ2-2 and V is TRBV6-6; 14 nucleotides agree with TRBD2. V dropped 7 bases and J dropped 1; count of bases not matched to a gene: 14. Looked up from germline, CDR1 is MNHNY and CDR2 is SVGAGI (reference sequence). The CDR3 is 20 amino acids. The CDR3 nucleotides are TGTGCCAGCACCCCGGGACTAGCGGGAGATGGGGTGATGAACACCGGGGAGCTGTTTTTT. This gives the protein CASTPGLAGDGVMNTGELFF.

This clonotype was recorded a few times. The chain is built from TRBV6-1 and TRBJ1-2; D is unresolved. CDR3 length: 13 amino acids. Trimming removed 5 bases at V and 5 bases at J, with 12 bases between. Germline V CDR1 and CDR2: MNHNS, SASEGT. The CDR3 here is CASSPFVVYGYTF. The CDR3 coding sequence is TGTGCCAGCAGTCCGTTCGTAGTGTATGGCTACACCTTC.

The chain couples TRBV28 to TRBJ1-2, with TRBD1 as a possible D gene (5 bases). V was cut by 5 bases and J by 5 bases, with 21 bases left in between. Germline V gene lookup returns CDR1 MDHEN and CDR2 SYDVKM. This CDR3 region has 16 residues. CDR3 sequence (DNA): TGTGCCAGCAGTGGAAATGGACACGGTGAACCGTATGGCTACACCTTC. Protein: CASSGNGHGEPYGYTF.

This clonotype was counted at least ten times. This chain uses TRBV6-2 or TRBV6-3 with TRBJ2-7, with 7 positions matching TRBD2. Per the germline V gene, CDR1 is MNHEY and CDR2 is SVGEGT. J was trimmed by 5 bases and V by 5 bases; bases with no gene match: 6. CDR3 length: 13 residues. The CDR3 sequence is CASSRRETDEQYF. The CDR3 region has the DNA TGTGCCAGCAGTCGGCGGGAGACAGACGAGCAGTACTTC.

The V gene is TRBV6-5, the J gene TRBJ2-5; D possibly corresponds to TRBD2 (6 bases). Germline values: CDR1 MNHEY, CDR2 SVGAGI. The germline V and J ends were trimmed by 0 bases and 0 bases, with 8 bases remaining between them. The CDR3 spans 15 residues. The CDR3 sequence is CASSYSGGDQETQYF. The CDR3 bases are TGTGCCAGCAGTTACTCGGGAGGCGACCAAGAGACCCAGTACTTC.

In its sample, this clonotype was seen many times. This chain connects TRBV28 to TRBJ1-2; D remains unclear. The germline gives CDR1 MDHEN, CDR2 SYDVKM. V lost 6 bases and J lost 7, with 21 bases in between. This CDR3 is built from 15 residues. DNA of the CDR3: TGTGCCAGCAGCTCCCGCGGGCGCGGGTCGCCTGGCTACACCTTC. Its translation: CASSSRGRGSPGYTF.

This chain uses TRBV10-3 with TRBJ2-7, with D unclear. CDR1 ENHRY and CDR2 SYGVKD come from the germline V gene. The V gene lost 3 bases and the J gene lost 2 bases, with 11 bases spanning the gap. The length of the CDR3 is 14 residues. The CDR3 DNA reads as TGTGCCATCAGTGAAGTTAACCGACCCTACGAGCAGTACTTC. Protein: CAISEVNRPYEQYF.

This clonotype showed up many times. CDR3 protein: CASRLRYGYTF. In DNA, the CDR3 is TGTGCCAGCAGGCTGCGGTATGGCTACACCTTC. The V and J genes are TRBV28 and TRBJ1-2; D is uncertain. The germline gives CDR1 MDHEN, CDR2 SYDVKM. The CDR3 length is 11 residues. V was cut by 6 bases and J by 5 bases, with 7 bases left in between.

This chain links TRBV12-3 or TRBV12-4 with TRBJ1-5; the match to TRBD1 covers 7 bases. Losses at the gene ends were 4 bases for V and 5 bases for J; bases not matched to a gene: 5. This CDR3 has 14 residues. Here the CDR3 reads CASSYTRGHQPQHF. Written as DNA, the CDR3 is TGTGCCAGCAGTTATACAAGGGGGCATCAGCCCCAGCATTTT.

This clonotype has ten or more counts. This rearrangement joins TRBV30 to TRBJ1-3; D is uncertain. The germline V and J ends were trimmed by 2 bases and 8 bases, with 4 bases remaining between them. CDR3 size: 10 residues. Per germline, CDR1 GTSNPN and CDR2 SVGIG (reference sequence). The CDR3 bases are TGTGCCTGGAGTAAGCACACCATATATTTT. It yields the protein CAWSKHTIYF.